The T cell receptor (beta chain) under discussion was sequenced for a study of control samples from healthy donors and cancer patients. Repertoires were generated with immunoSEQ multiplex PCR, while TCRdb's copy carries only in-frame clones and drops some. The table has nearly 40,000 clones, 90% to 95% seen once. The germline CDR1 and CDR2 sequences are SGHNT and YYREEE (reference sequence). With 5 bases removed from V and 0 bases from J, the gap between germline ends came to 6 bases. The CDR3 totals 14 residues. This chain links TRBV5-4 with TRBJ1-6; D unclear. The material sequenced was blood. This receptor was identified in a woman aged 45 to 65 in good health. DNA of the CDR3: TGTGCCAGCAGTCGGGCCTCCTATAATTCACCCCTCCACTTT. Translated, it gives CASSRASYNSPLHF.